This T cell receptor (beta chain) comes out of a study of response to subunit inactivated influenza vaccine. Findings and caveats of the study: New T cells are recruited in small numbers by each seasonal influenza vaccination, according to the authors' suggestion.

Many counts were recorded for this clonotype. Its antigen is as yet unknown. The CDR3 has 14 residues. CDR1 and CDR2 (germline): SGHTA, FQGNSA. The V segment lost 5 bases and the J segment 4 bases; nucleotides outside the gene matches: 7. One entry per CDR3 protein results from TCRdb running MiXCR on the RT-PCR reads. The repertoire holds about 160,000 distinct CDR3 sequences, with approximately 11% as singletons. The chain combines TRBV7-2 with TRBJ2-7; 8 positions agree with TRBD2. The TCR originated in a man in his fifties who received an inactivated influenza vaccine. This material consisted of non-naive T cells sorted from PBMCs, taken roughly 48 days after vaccination. The CDR3 is CASSAYGGVYEQYF. The CDR3 region has the DNA TGTGCCAGCAGCGCCTACGGGGGGGTGTACGAGCAGTACTTC.